This T cell receptor beta chain was recovered during a study of T cell responses to AZD1222 COVID-19 vaccine. About the research overall: Researchers grouped second doses given at about 4 or about 12 weeks into one pool.

The study's findings and limits: Seropositivity was recorded at baseline in only 6 or 7 AZD1222 recipients. As reported, nearly half of all spike-specific TCRs target variant regions that are unmutated. Most donors were white British and more were female, and clonal diversity was possibly underestimated.

Note on this clone: What it recognizes is unknown.

Libraries were prepared by immunoSEQ multiplex PCR; TCRdb keeps only in-frame clonotypes and omits some of them. The sample shows 85,000 to 90,000 clones, roughly 90% of them seen only once. The sequencing used peripheral blood, collected on day 0 of AZD1222 vaccination. This sequence originates from an adult in good health.

CDR3 loop: CASSLGNTIYF. The CDR3 nucleotides read TGTGCCAGCAGTTTAGGAAACACCATATATTTT. The chain carries TRBV12-3 or TRBV12-4 and TRBJ1-3, with no clear D. V was cut by 1 base and J by 5 bases, with 0 bases left in between. The CDR3 covers 11 residues.